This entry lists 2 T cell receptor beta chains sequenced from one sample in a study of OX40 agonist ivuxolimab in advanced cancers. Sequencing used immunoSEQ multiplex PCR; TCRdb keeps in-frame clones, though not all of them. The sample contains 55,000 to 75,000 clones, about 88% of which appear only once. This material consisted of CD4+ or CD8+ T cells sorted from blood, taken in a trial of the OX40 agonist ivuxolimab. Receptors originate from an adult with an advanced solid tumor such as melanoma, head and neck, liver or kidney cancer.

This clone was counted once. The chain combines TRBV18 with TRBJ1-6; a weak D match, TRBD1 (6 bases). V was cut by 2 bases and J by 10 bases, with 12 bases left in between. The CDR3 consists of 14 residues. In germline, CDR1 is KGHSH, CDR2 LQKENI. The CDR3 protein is CASSPDGGPSPLHF. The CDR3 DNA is TGTGCCAGCTCACCAGACGGGGGGCCATCACCCCTCCACTTT.

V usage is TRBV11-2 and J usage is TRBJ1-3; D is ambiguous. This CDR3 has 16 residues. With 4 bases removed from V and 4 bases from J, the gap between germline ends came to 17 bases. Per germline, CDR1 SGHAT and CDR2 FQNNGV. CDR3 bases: TGTGCCAGCAGCTCCGACGGGCCAACTCTGGGAAACACCATATATTTT. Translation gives CASSSDGPTLGNTIYF.